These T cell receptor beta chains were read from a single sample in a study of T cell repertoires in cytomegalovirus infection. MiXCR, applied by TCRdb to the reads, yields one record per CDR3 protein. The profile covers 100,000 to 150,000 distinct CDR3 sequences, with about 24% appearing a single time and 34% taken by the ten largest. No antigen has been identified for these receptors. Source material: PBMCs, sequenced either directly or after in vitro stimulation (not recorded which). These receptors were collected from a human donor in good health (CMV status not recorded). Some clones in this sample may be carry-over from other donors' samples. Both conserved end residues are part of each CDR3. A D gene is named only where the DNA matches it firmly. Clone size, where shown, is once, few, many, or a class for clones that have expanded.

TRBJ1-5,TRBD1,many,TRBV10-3,TGTGCCATCAGCCGGGACAGGGCTTATAGCAATCAGCCCCAGCATTTT,CAISRDRAYSNQPQHF
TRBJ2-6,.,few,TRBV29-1,TGCAGCGTTGACTCTAGCGCTGGGGCCAACGTCCTGACTTTC,CSVDSSAGANVLTF
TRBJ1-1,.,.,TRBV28,TGTGCCAGCCGGGCGGGACTCCTTTATAGGACTGAAGCTTTCTTT,CASRAGLLYRTEAFF
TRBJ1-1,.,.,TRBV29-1,TGCAGCGTTGAGGGGGGCCTTGAAGCTTTCTTT,CSVEGGLEAFF
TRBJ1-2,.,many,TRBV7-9,TGTGCCACTCAGGGAACCCTCTATGGCTACACCTTC,CATQGTLYGYTF
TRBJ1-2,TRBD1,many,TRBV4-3,TGCGCCAGCAGCCAAGATTTAGGGGGCGATTCCGACTATGGCTACACCTTC,CASSQDLGGDSDYGYTF
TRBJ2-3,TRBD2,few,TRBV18,TGTGCCAGCTCAGCTCGACTAGCGGGAGACTATACGCAGTATTTT,CASSARLAGDYTQYF
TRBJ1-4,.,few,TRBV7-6,TGTGCCAGCAGCCGTAGGCAGGAATCAACTAATGAAAAACTGTTTTTT,CASSRRQESTNEKLFF
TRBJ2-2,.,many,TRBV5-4,TGTGCCAGCAGCTTGGAGCCCAGAACCGGGGAGCTGTTTTTT,CASSLEPRTGELFF
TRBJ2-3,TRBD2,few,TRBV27,TGTGCCAGCAGTCCCTCCCCGGGACTAGTAGCAGATACGCAGTATTTT,CASSPSPGLVADTQYF
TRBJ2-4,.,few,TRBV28,TGTGCCAGCAGGCCCTCTAATGGGGGCGCAAACATTCAGTACTTC,CASRPSNGGANIQYF
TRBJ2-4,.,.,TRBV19,TGTGCCAGTAGTATAGGACCGGCCCTAGCCAAAAACATTCAGTACTTC,CASSIGPALAKNIQYF
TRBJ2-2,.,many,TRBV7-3,TGTGCCAGCAGCTTATACAGGAACACCGGGGAGCTGTTTTTT,CASSLYRNTGELFF
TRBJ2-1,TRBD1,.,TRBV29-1,TGCAGCGTCCGACAGGGTAATCATGAGCAGTTCTTC,CSVRQGNHEQFF
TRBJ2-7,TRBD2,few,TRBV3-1,TGTGCCAGCAGTCCCACCGGGACTAGCGGACCTCAGCAGTACTTC,CASSPTGTSGPQQYF
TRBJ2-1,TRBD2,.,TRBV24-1,TGTGCCACCAGGGCGGGAGGGTACAATGAGCAGTTCTTC,CATRAGGYNEQFF
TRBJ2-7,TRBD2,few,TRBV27,TGTGCCAGCGCTCAGGGACTAGCGGGAGTCGAGCAGTACTTC,CASAQGLAGVEQYF
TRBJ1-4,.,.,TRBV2,TGTGCCAGCAATCCGGAGGCCATCAATGAAAAACTGTTTTTT,CASNPEAINEKLFF
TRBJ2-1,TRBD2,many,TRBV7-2,TGTGCCAGCAGCTTCCCGGGACTAGCGGACAATAAAAACAATGAGCAGTTCTTC,CASSFPGLADNKNNEQFF
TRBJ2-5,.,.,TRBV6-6,TGTGCCGGCAGGCTTGAGGGGACCCAGTACTTC,CAGRLEGTQYF
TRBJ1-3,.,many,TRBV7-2,TGTGCCAGCACCCCAGGGCGGGGGATGGACAGAAACACCATATATTTT,CASTPGRGMDRNTIYF
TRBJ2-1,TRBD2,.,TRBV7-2,TGTGCCAGCAGCTGGCTAGCGGGAGGTCACAATGAGCAGTTCTTC,CASSWLAGGHNEQFF
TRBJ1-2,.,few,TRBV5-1,TGCGCCAGCAGCTCCGATGGCACTAACTATGGCTACACCTTC,CASSSDGTNYGYTF
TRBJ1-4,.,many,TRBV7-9,TGTGCCAGCAGCTCCCCAACTACACGCGGCCGCGTTGAAACAGAGCTCGGACATGAAAAACTGTTTTTT,CASSSPTTRGRVETELGHEKLFF
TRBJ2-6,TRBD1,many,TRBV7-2,TGTGCCAGCAGCGACAGGGGGCGCCGGGGGGCCAACGTCCTGACTTTC,CASSDRGRRGANVLTF
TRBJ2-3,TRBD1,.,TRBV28,TGTGCCGGTGCGCGGACAGGGGGCAGAGATACGCAGTATTTT,CAGARTGGRDTQYF
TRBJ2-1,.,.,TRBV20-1,TGCAGTGCTAGAAGCTCGGGGCGATCTGAGCAGTTCTTC,CSARSSGRSEQFF
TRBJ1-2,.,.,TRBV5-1,TGCGCCAGCAGCTTGGGAGGGGTCGGACCCCGTGGCGGCTACACCTTC,CASSLGGVGPRGGYTF
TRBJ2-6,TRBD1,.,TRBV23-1,TGCGCCAGCAGTCAATGTAAGGGGGCGAAAGGGGCCAACGTCCTGACTTTC,CASSQCKGAKGANVLTF
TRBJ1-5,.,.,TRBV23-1,TGCGCCAGCAGTCAATCCCAGGGTTGGCAAGGTCAGCCCCAGCATTTT,CASSQSQGWQGQPQHF
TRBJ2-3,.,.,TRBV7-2,TGTGCCAGCAGCCTTAGCAGAGTTATCCTAGCAACGGATACGCAGTATTTT,CASSLSRVILATDTQYF
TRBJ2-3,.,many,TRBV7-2,TGTGCCAGCAGCTTAGATACAGGCACAGATACGCAGTATTTT,CASSLDTGTDTQYF
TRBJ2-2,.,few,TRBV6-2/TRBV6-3,TGTGCCAGCAGACCGATGACAGGGAGGCGTCCAGGGGAGCTGTTTTTT,CASRPMTGRRPGELFF
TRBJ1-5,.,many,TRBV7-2,TGTGCCAGCAGCTCCACCGGGGGGGCGTTTCAGCCCCAGCATTTT,CASSSTGGAFQPQHF
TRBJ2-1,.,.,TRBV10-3,TGTGCCATCAGTGGTGTACTCACCAATGAGCAGTTCTTC,CAISGVLTNEQFF
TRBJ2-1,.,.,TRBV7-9,TGTGCCAGCAGCTTAGATGGGTTCAATGAGCAGTTCTTC,CASSLDGFNEQFF
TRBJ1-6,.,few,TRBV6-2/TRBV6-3,TGTGCCAGCACTAAACAGCCGATCGGCACCCGGATCATTTTGTCACCCCTCCACTTT,CASTKQPIGTRIILSPLHF
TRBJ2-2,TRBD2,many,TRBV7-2,TGTGCCAGCAGCTTTCGGAGCGGGACCACCGGGGAGCTGTTTTTT,CASSFRSGTTGELFF
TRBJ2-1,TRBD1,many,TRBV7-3,TGTGCCAGCAGCTTAACAGGGGACAGGGGGCTTGATGAGCAGTTCTTC,CASSLTGDRGLDEQFF
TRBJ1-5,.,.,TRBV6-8,TGTGCCAGCAGTCAATTCCCTCGAGCGCCGGGCTGGGGCAATCAGCCCCAGCATTTT,CASSQFPRAPGWGNQPQHF